Each of the 10 T cell receptor beta chains below was sequenced from the same sample in a study of OX40 agonist ivuxolimab in advanced cancers. The data were produced by immunoSEQ multiplex PCR, yet TCRdb's version contains in-frame clones alone and is incomplete. Altogether about 77,000 clones are present, over 70% being singletons, with the ten largest covering 3.5% to 6%. The sequencing here drew on CD4+ or CD8+ T cells sorted from blood, taken in a trial of the OX40 agonist ivuxolimab. The receptors come from an adult with an advanced solid tumor such as melanoma, head and neck, liver or kidney cancer.

The V gene is TRBV27, the J gene TRBJ1-5; no reliable D call. The V gene lost 3 bases and the J gene lost 3 bases, with 6 bases spanning the gap. This CDR3 has 13 amino acids. The V gene's germline CDR1 is MNHEY and CDR2 SMNVEV (reference sequence). The CDR3 is CASSFSNNQPQHF. The CDR3 DNA is TGTGCCAGCAGTTTTTCCAACAATCAGCCCCAGCATTTT.

The V gene is TRBV19, the J gene TRBJ1-5; tentative D call: TRBD1 (5 bases). The germline CDR1 and CDR2 sequences are LNHDA and SQIVND (reference sequence). This CDR3 is built from 15 residues. Trimming shortened V by 3 bases and J by 2 bases, and 11 bases separated the two germline ends. The CDR3 is CASSMAGIGNQPQHF. The CDR3 coding sequence is TGTGCCAGTAGTATGGCAGGGATCGGCAATCAGCCCCAGCATTTT.

The gene calls are TRBV9 and TRBJ2-1, with D perhaps given as TRBD1 or TRBD2 (5 bases each). The germline V and J ends were trimmed by 2 bases and 3 bases, with 12 bases remaining between them. The germline V gene has CDR1 SGDLS and CDR2 YYNGEE. There are 15 residues in the CDR3. CDR3 amino acids: CASSVGTPNYNEQFF. DNA of the CDR3: TGTGCCAGCAGCGTTGGGACGCCGAACTACAATGAGCAGTTCTTC.

The chain uses TRBV6-5 and TRBJ2-7; weak D call: TRBD2 (6 bases). This CDR3 is built from 16 residues. V was cut by 0 bases and J by 2 bases, with 14 bases left in between. Germline assignment: CDR1 MNHEY and CDR2 SVGAGI. As DNA, the CDR3 is TGTGCCAGCAGTTACTCATATGGGGGGACCACCTACGAGCAGTACTTC. Translating gives CASSYSYGGTTYEQYF.

The rearrangement joins TRBV6-1 to TRBJ2-2, with TRBD1 identical over 7 bases. The CDR3 covers 14 residues. Germline V lookup: CDR1 MNHNS, CDR2 SASEGT. V trimming: 7 bases; J trimming: 2 bases; junction bases outside the gene matches: 4. For the CDR3, the DNA is TGTGCCAGCATTGACAGGGAAAACACCGGGGAGCTGTTTTTT. Residues: CASIDRENTGELFF.

V is TRBV19 and J is TRBJ2-7; 9 nucleotides align to TRBD2. Trimming at V came to 0 bases and at J to 3 bases, leaving 6 bases not matched to a gene. CDR1 and CDR2 (germline): LNHDA, SQIVND (reference sequence). This CDR3 has 16 amino acids. CDR3 in DNA: TGTGCCAGTAGTATAGAGATAGCGGGAGTGGGCTACGAGCAGTACTTC. Translated: CASSIEIAGVGYEQYF.

The CDR3 bases are TGCGCCAGCAGCCAAGATTGGCTAGCGGGAGGGCATGTTATGGGAGCCAAAAACATTCAGTACTTC. Amino acids: CASSQDWLAGGHVMGAKNIQYF. The chain employs TRBV4-3 and TRBJ2-4, with 12 bases lining up with TRBD2. CDR3 size: 22 residues. Trimming removed 0 bases from V and 0 bases from J; junction bases left unmatched: 15. The germline V gene encodes CDR1 LGHNA and CDR2 YSLEER.

This chain joins TRBV19 and TRBJ1-1; unclear D gene. The V gene lost 1 base and the J gene lost 1 base, with 7 bases spanning the gap. The CDR3 covers 14 residues. Germline V CDR1 and CDR2: LNHDA, SQIVND (reference sequence). The CDR3 DNA follows: TGTGCCAGTAGTATAGTAACCCGGAACACTGAAGCTTTCTTT. It translates to CASSIVTRNTEAFF.

V and J are TRBV5-1 and TRBJ2-3; D is perhaps TRBD2 (5 bases). Germline V gene lookup returns CDR1 SGHRS and CDR2 YFSETQ. The CDR3 totals 14 residues. V was trimmed by 4 bases and J by 6 bases, leaving 15 bases between them. The CDR3 region has the DNA TGCGCCAGCAGCACGGAGGTTGAGAGTGATACGCAGTATTTT. Residues: CASSTEVESDTQYF.

The J gene is TRBJ1-5, the V gene TRBV6-5; D unresolved. The CDR3 consists of 12 residues. V lost 5 bases and J lost 5, with 7 bases in between. Germline V gene data show CDR1 as MNHEY and CDR2 as SVGAGI. The CDR3: CASSGPDQPQHF. CDR3 nucleotides: TGTGCCAGCAGTGGACCTGATCAGCCCCAGCATTTT.